The next 20 T cell receptor beta chains were all read from a single sample in a study of beta chain features in type 1 diabetes (dated by TCRdb to the late 2010s). Study-level results and caveats: Type 1 diabetes patients showed a moderate but significant shortening of TCRB CDR3 length in all four CD4+ subsets.

These receptors lack a known antigen. The receptor library was made with the immunoSEQ multiplex PCR assay. The High Capacity cDNA Reverse Transcription Kit was used to reverse transcribe all of the isolated RNA, meaning that expressed TCRB transcripts were what got sequenced. This immuneACCESS table, as held by TCRdb, lists in-frame sequences with V and J called but not all clones. Of the missing ones, under half trace to an unresolved V gene in checked studies; the others have no known cause. The sample records some 290,000 clones, 24% of which are singletons. The ten top clones hold about 0.011% of the sample. The sample taken for sequencing was naive CD4+ T cells from blood. The cell subset or site label of this sample denotes: true naive CD4+ T cells. All receptors come from a woman between 25 and 40 years old with type 1 diabetes.

The gene calls are TRBV5-1 and TRBJ2-1; 9 positions agree with TRBD2. After removal of 6 bases from V and 3 bases from J, the junction contained 7 bases not matched to a gene. Germline assignment: CDR1 SGHRS and CDR2 YFSETQ. This CDR3 is 15 amino acids long. DNA of the CDR3: TGCGCCAGCAACCCACGACTAGCGGTCTACAATGAGCAGTTCTTC. Its protein product is CASNPRLAVYNEQFF.

This clone appeared a single time. V and J are TRBV2 and TRBJ2-2; the D is unclear. The CDR3 loop spans 14 amino acids. The germline V and J ends were trimmed by 7 bases and 0 bases, with 9 bases remaining between them. From germline, CDR1 is SNHLY and CDR2 FYNNEI. The CDR3: CASNGGANTGELFF. In DNA form, the CDR3 reads TGTGCCAGCAACGGCGGCGCGAACACCGGGGAGCTGTTTTTT. Using reference TRBV2 and TRBJ2-2 for the parts outside the CDR3, the full variable domain is EPEVTQTPSHQVTQMGQEVILRCVPISNHLYFYWYRQILGQKVEFLVSFYNNEISEKSEIFDDQFSVERPDGSNFTLKIRSTKLEDSAMYFCASNGGANTGELFFGEGSRLTVL.

The rearrangement links TRBV7-9 to TRBJ1-2; the D is unclear. The CDR3 is 13 residues long. The germline V gene has CDR1 SEHNR and CDR2 FQNEAQ (reference sequence). V was clipped by 1 base and J by 5 bases, with 8 bases between them. The CDR3 DNA reads TGTGCCAGCAGCTTAGTTTCTCTTTATGGCTACACCTTC. Translating gives CASSLVSLYGYTF.

This clone was detected a few times. Other nucleotide sequences from this sample produce the same CDR3. V gene TRBV7-3 combines with J gene TRBJ2-7, with 10 bases identical to TRBD2. Germline V gives CDR1 SGHTA, CDR2 FQGTGA. J was trimmed by 1 base and V by 5 bases; bases with no gene match: 2. The CDR3 runs 14 residues. The CDR3: CASSRTSGSYEQYF. CDR3 DNA: TGTGCCAGCAGCCGGACTAGCGGTTCCTACGAGCAGTACTTC.

J is TRBJ1-2 and V is TRBV7-3, with D uncertain. The CDR3 sequence is 14 residues long. The V gene lost 1 base and the J gene lost 5 bases, with 11 bases spanning the gap. CDR1 is SGHTA, CDR2 FQGTGA, per germline. The CDR3 reads CASSLNPASYGYTF. CDR3 DNA: TGTGCCAGCAGCTTAAATCCCGCGTCGTATGGCTACACCTTC.

There are a few counts of this clone. The chain employs TRBV7-2 and TRBJ1-1; D ambiguous. The germline CDR1 and CDR2 sequences are SGHTA and FQGNSA. The CDR3 spans 13 residues. V was trimmed by 5 bases and J by 1 base, leaving 8 bases between them. CDR3 amino acids: CASSLLSNTEAFF. For the CDR3, the DNA is TGTGCCAGCAGCCTCTTATCGAACACTGAAGCTTTCTTT.

This clone was seen only a few times. J is TRBJ2-1 and V is TRBV4-1; TRBD2 aligns across 11 bases. The CDR3 is made up of 20 amino acids. V trimming: 0 bases; J trimming: 7 bases; junction bases outside the gene matches: 17. Germline V lookup: CDR1 MGHRA, CDR2 YSYEKL. CDR3 DNA sequence: TGCGCCAGCAGCCAAGATGGAAGACTAGCGGGACGGGCTACGTGGAATGAGCAGTTCTTC. It specifies CASSQDGRLAGRATWNEQFF.

The rearrangement joins TRBV30 to TRBJ2-3, with D unresolved. In germline, CDR1 is GTSNPN, CDR2 SVGIG (reference sequence). CDR3 size: 12 residues. Trimming stripped 3 bases from V and 5 bases from J, with 9 bases between. This chain's CDR3 is CAWRPDRDTQYF. CDR3 DNA sequence: TGTGCCTGGAGGCCAGATCGAGATACGCAGTATTTT.

This chain uses TRBV15 with TRBJ1-5, with D possibly being TRBD1 (6 bases). From germline, CDR1 is LNHNV and CDR2 YYDKDF (reference sequence). The V gene lost 9 bases and the J gene lost 7 bases, with 25 bases spanning the gap. This CDR3 is 16 amino acids long. The CDR3 region has the DNA TGTGCCACGAGTGAGGGGGTGACATTCCAAGGACAGCCCCAGCATTTT. It translates to CATSEGVTFQGQPQHF.

This chain joins TRBV7-9 and TRBJ1-6, with D possibly TRBD1 on 6 matching bases. V lost 4 bases and J lost 6, with 13 bases in between. The V gene's germline CDR1 is SEHNR and CDR2 FQNEAQ (reference sequence). This CDR3 contains 15 residues. The CDR3 loop is CASSSTARGNSPLHF. Here the CDR3 DNA reads TGTGCCAGCAGCTCCACCGCCAGGGGTAATTCACCCCTCCACTTT. The complete variable domain, with remaining parts taken from reference TRBV7-9 and TRBJ1-6, reads DTGVSQNPRHKITKRGQNVTFRCDPISEHNRLYWYRQTLGQGPEFLTYFQNEAQLEKSRLLSDRFSAERPKGSFSTLEIQRTEQGDSAMYLCASSSTARGNSPLHFGNGTRLTVT.

The rearrangement joins TRBV29-1 to TRBJ2-1; maybe TRBD1 (7 bases). The CDR3 is 16 amino acids. Germline CDR1 SQVTM, CDR2 ANQGSEA. V was trimmed by 7 bases and J by 6 bases, leaving 25 bases between them. CDR3 loop: CSAKKGGTVSGNEQFF. CDR3 nucleotides: TGCAGCGCCAAAAAAGGGGGGACAGTATCCGGCAATGAGCAGTTCTTC.

This clone has just a few counts. V is TRBV6-6 and J is TRBJ2-1; the match to TRBD2 covers 9 bases. The CDR3 contains 12 residues. From germline, CDR1 is MNHNY and CDR2 SVGAGI (reference sequence). V shed 6 bases and J 15 bases; nucleotides not matched to a gene: 9. This CDR3 is CASRVTSGGGFF. In nucleotides, the CDR3 is TGTGCCAGCAGGGTGACTAGCGGAGGGGGGTTCTTC.

The genes are TRBV25-1 and TRBJ2-3; 7 bases align to TRBD1. Trimming cost V 2 bases and J 0 bases; bases outside gene matches: 5. From germline, CDR1 is MGHDK and CDR2 SYGVNS. This CDR3 has 16 amino acids. The CDR3 DNA reads as TGTGCCAGCAGTGAACCCAGGGGGATTAGCACAGATACGCAGTATTTT. It translates to CASSEPRGISTDTQYF.

There are a few counts of this clone. The chain carries TRBV29-1 and TRBJ2-1; no definite D call. V gave up 3 bases and J gave up 4 bases, with 7 bases separating them. The germline V gene encodes CDR1 SQVTM and CDR2 ANQGSEA. This CDR3 has 12 amino acids. The CDR3 sequence: CSVDGGYNEQFF. The CDR3 DNA reads TGCAGCGTTGACGGCGGTTACAATGAGCAGTTCTTC.

The gene calls are TRBV15 and TRBJ2-4; D is possibly TRBD1 (5 bases). Trimming took 4 bases from V and 7 from J, leaving 14 bases between them. The CDR3 length is 14 residues. Germline CDR1 LNHNV, CDR2 YYDKDF (reference sequence). The CDR3 reads CATSTQKGANIQYF. The CDR3 DNA sequence: TGTGCCACCAGCACCCAGAAAGGGGCGAACATTCAGTACTTC.

A few counts support this clone. The V gene is TRBV18, the J gene TRBJ2-1; D may be TRBD2 (6 bases). The CDR3 spans 16 residues. The V end lost 0 bases, the J end lost 8 bases, and 17 bases lay between the germline ends. The germline gives CDR1 KGHSH, CDR2 LQKENI. This chain's CDR3 is CASSPPGTPTADEQFF. As DNA, the CDR3 is TGTGCCAGCTCACCACCCGGGACTCCTACAGCGGATGAGCAGTTCTTC.

The rearrangement joins TRBV27 to TRBJ2-1; TRBD2 matches 11 bases. The CDR3 loop spans 14 amino acids. The trim removed 5 bases at V and 7 bases at J, leaving 4 bases unmatched. In germline, CDR1 is MNHEY, CDR2 SMNVEV (reference sequence). The DNA for the CDR3 is TGTGCCAGCAGTCTAACTAGCGGGGGAAATGAGCAGTTCTTC. Translated, it gives CASSLTSGGNEQFF.

This clone was seen only a few times. V and J are TRBV2 and TRBJ2-5, with D possibly TRBD1 on 6 matching bases. Germline V gene sequence: CDR1 SNHLY, CDR2 FYNNEI. This CDR3 is built from 15 residues. Trimming left V 6 bases short and J 5 bases short, with 19 bases between. The CDR3, as DNA: TGTGCCAGCAGCTCGAGGGGACACTCGAGGGAGACCCAGTACTTC. Translated: CASSSRGHSRETQYF.

This clone has just a few counts. The sample contains more than one DNA sequence encoding this CDR3. The chain employs TRBV20-1 and TRBJ2-5; D gene uncertain. The CDR3 length is 10 residues. Trimming removed 5 bases from V and 2 bases from J, with 3 bases in between. CDR1 and CDR2 from the germline V gene are DFQATT and SNEGSKA (reference sequence). The CDR3 DNA follows: TGCAGTGCTCTGCAAGAGACCCAGTACTTC. This translates into CSALQETQYF.

In its sample, this clone was seen a few times. This chain uses TRBV30 with TRBJ1-1; D is perhaps TRBD1 (6 bases). The V end was cut by 2 bases, the J end by 7 bases, with 20 bases between. Germline V gene data show CDR1 as GTSNPN and CDR2 as SVGIG (reference sequence). The CDR3 sequence is 15 residues long. DNA for the CDR3: TGTGCCTGGAGTAAGGACAGTCCTCGAGCAGGTGAAGCTTTCTTT. This sequence encodes CAWSKDSPRAGEAFF.